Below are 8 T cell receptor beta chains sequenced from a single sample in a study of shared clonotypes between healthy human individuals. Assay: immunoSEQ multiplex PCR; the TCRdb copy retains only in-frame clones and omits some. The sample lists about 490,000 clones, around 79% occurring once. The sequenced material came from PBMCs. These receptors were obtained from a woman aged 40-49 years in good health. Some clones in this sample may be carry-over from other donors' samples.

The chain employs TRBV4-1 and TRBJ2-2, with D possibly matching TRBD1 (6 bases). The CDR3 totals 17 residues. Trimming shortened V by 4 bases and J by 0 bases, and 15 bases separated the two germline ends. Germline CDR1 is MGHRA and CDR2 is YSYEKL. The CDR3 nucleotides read TGCGCCAGCAGCCTGCTCGGGACACCTTCGAACACCGGGGAGCTGTTTTTT. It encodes CASSLLGTPSNTGELFF.

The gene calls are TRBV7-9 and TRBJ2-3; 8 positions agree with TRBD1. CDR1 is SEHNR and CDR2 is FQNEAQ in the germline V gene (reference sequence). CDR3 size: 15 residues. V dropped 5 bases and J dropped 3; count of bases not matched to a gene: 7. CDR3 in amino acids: CASSARGLQTDTQYF. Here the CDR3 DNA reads TGTGCCAGCAGCGCCAGGGGGCTACAAACAGATACGCAGTATTTT. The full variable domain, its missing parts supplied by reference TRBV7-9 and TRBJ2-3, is DTGVSQNPRHKITKRGQNVTFRCDPISEHNRLYWYRQTLGQGPEFLTYFQNEAQLEKSRLLSDRFSAERPKGSFSTLEIQRTEQGDSAMYLCASSARGLQTDTQYFGPGTRLTVL.

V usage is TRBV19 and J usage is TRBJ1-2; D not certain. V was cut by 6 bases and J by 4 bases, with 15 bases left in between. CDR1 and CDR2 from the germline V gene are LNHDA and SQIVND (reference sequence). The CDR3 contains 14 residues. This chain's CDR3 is CASSPAGGGYGYTF. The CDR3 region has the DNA TGTGCCAGTAGCCCGGCGGGAGGAGGCTATGGCTACACCTTC.

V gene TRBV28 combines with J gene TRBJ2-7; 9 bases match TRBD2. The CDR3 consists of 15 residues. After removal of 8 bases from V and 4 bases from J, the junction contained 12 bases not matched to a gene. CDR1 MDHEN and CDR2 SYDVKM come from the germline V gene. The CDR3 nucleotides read TGTGCCAGCTTACTCCGTTTAGCGGGAGTTTACGAGCAGTACTTC. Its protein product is CASLLRLAGVYEQYF.

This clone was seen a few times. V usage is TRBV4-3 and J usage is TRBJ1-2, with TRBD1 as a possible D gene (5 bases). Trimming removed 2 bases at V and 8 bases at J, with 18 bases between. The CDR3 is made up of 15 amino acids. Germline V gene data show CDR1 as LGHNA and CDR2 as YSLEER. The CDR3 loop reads CASSQLGRGRGGYTF. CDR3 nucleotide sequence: TGCGCCAGCAGCCAATTAGGCCGGGGCCGGGGAGGCTACACCTTC.

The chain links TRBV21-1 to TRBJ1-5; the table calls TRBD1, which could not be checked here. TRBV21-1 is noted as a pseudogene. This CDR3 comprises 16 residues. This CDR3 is CASSIPQGAINQPQHF. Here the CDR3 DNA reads TGTGCCAGCAGCATTCCACAGGGGGCCATCAATCAGCCCCAGCATTTT.

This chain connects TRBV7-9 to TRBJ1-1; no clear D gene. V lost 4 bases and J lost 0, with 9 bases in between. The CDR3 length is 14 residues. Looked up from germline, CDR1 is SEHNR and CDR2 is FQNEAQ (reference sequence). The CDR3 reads CASSWPNLNTEAFF. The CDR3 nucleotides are TGTGCCAGCAGCTGGCCAAACTTGAACACTGAAGCTTTCTTT.

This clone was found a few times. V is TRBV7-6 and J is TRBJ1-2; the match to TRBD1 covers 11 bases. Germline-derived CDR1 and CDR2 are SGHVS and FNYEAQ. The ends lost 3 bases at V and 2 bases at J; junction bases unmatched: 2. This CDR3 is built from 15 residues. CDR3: CASSFGQGANYGYTF. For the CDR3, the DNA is TGTGCCAGCAGCTTTGGACAGGGGGCCAACTATGGCTACACCTTC.